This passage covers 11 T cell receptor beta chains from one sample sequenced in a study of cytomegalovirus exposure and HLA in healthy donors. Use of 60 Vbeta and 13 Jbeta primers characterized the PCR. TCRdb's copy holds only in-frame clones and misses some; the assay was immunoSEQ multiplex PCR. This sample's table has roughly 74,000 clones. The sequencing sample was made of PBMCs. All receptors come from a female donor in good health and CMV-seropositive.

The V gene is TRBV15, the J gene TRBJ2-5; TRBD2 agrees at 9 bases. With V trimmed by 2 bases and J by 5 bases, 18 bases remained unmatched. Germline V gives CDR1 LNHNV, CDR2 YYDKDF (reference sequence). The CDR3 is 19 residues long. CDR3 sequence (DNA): TGTGCCACCAGCAGAACCCGAGGTCTAGCGGGACCCAAGGAGGAGACCCAGTACTTC. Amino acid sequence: CATSRTRGLAGPKEETQYF.

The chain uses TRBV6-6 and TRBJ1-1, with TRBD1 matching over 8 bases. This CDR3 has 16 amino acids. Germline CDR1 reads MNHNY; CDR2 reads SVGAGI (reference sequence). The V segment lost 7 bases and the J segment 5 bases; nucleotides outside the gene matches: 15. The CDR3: CASTLPTSGQETEAFF. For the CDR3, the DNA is TGTGCCAGCACCCTTCCCACATCGGGACAGGAAACTGAAGCTTTCTTT.

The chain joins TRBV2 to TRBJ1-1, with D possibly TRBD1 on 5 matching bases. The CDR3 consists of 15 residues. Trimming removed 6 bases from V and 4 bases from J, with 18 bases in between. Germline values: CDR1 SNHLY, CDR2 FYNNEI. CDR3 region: CASSLPLGGGTEAFF. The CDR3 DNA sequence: TGTGCCAGCAGCCTCCCTCTCGGGGGGGGCACTGAAGCTTTCTTT.

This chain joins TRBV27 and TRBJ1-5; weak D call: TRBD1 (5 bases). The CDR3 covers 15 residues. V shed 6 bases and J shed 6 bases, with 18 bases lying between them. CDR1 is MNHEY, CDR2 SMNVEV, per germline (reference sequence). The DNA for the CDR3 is TGTGCCAGCAGACCCGACAGCTACAGGTTTCAGCCCCAGCATTTT. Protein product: CASRPDSYRFQPQHF.

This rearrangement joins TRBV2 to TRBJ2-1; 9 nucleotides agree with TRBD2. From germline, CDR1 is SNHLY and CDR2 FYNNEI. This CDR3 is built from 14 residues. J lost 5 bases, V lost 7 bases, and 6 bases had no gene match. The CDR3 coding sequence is TGTGCCAGCAAATTGACTAGCGGCAACAATGAGCAGTTCTTC. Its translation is CASKLTSGNNEQFF.

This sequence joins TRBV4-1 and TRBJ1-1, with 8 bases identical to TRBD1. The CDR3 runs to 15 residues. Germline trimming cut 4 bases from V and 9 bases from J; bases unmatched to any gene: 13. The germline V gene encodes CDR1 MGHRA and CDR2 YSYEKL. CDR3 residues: CASSPTIQGEKKAFF. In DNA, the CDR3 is TGCGCCAGCAGCCCCACCATACAGGGGGAGAAGAAAGCTTTCTTT.

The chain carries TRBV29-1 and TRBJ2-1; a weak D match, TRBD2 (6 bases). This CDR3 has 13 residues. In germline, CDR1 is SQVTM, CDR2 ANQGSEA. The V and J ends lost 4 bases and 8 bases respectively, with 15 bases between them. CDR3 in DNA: TGCAGCGTTGTTAGCCTAGGGAGGTATGAGCAGTTCTTC. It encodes CSVVSLGRYEQFF.

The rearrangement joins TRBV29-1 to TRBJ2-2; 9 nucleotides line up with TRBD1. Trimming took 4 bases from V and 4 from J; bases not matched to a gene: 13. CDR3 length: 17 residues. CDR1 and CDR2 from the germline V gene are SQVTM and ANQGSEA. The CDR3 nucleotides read TGCAGCGTTGTCTCTGCCGGGACAGGGAGTCTCACCGGGGAGCTGTTTTTT. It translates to CSVVSAGTGSLTGELFF.

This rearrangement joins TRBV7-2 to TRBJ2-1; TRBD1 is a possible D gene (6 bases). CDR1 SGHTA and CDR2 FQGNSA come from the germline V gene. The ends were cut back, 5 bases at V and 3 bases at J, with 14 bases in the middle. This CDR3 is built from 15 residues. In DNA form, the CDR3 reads TGTGCCAGCAGCGTTCTCAGGGGCAGCTACAATGAGCAGTTCTTC. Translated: CASSVLRGSYNEQFF.

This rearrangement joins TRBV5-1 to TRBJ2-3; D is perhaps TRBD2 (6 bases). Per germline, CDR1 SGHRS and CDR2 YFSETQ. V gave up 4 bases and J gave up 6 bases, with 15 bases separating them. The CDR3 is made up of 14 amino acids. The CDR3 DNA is TGCGCCAGCAGCCCCGGGGGAGGTAGGGATACGCAGTATTTT. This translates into CASSPGGGRDTQYF.

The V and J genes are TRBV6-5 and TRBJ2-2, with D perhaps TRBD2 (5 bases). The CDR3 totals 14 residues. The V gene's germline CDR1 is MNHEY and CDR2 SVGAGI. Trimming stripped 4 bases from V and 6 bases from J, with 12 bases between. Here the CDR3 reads CASSSGVLAGELFF. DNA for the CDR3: TGTGCCAGCAGTTCCGGGGTCCTGGCCGGGGAGCTGTTTTTT.